A selection of T cell receptor beta chains follows, all from one sample in a study of blood T cell repertoires in COVID-19. Libraries were prepared by immunoSEQ multiplex PCR; TCRdb keeps only in-frame clonotypes and omits some of them. There are around 400,000 clones in the sample; 80% to 95% occur only once, and about 0.9% lies in the top ten. The sample taken for sequencing was PBMCs or T cells enriched from blood (not recorded which). The source of these receptors is a woman aged 40 to 49 who had been exposed to COVID-19. Each CDR3 is given without its conserved first and last residue. Where a row states a size, it is once, few, many or the class of an expanded clone; other rows omit it.

V gene: TRBV7-9; clone size: NA; CDR3 protein: ASSLAGPRNTEAF
V gene: TRBV5-5; clone size: NA; CDR3 protein: ASSPVQATVTEAF
V gene: TRBV30; clone size: NA; CDR3 protein: AWRDTTGVSYEQY
V gene: TRBV27; clone size: NA; CDR3 protein: ASSQGQEYSNQPQH
V gene: TRBV3-1/TRBV3-2; clone size: NA; CDR3 protein: ASSQVLLGDTGELF
V gene: TRBV7-9; clone size: once; CDR3 protein: ASSLVLAGFSSYNEQF
V gene: TRBV7-2; clone size: once; CDR3 protein: ASSLSGGITDTQY
V gene: TRBV2; clone size: NA; CDR3 protein: ASRWTGANYGYT
V gene: TRBV19; clone size: NA; CDR3 protein: ASTTGGANTEAF
V gene: TRBV6-2/TRBV6-3; clone size: NA; CDR3 protein: ASSYKTGPNYGYT
V gene: TRBV7-9; clone size: NA; CDR3 protein: ASSSGQGWTLEQY
V gene: TRBV5-6; clone size: NA; CDR3 protein: ASKRRGSPAGELF
V gene: TRBV6-7; clone size: NA; CDR3 protein: ASSYVPTYPLFHGYT
V gene: TRBV9; clone size: NA; CDR3 protein: ASSVGPPSDTLQNEQF
V gene: TRBV30; clone size: NA; CDR3 protein: AWSVRGGVNTGELF
V gene: TRBV7-9; clone size: NA; CDR3 protein: ASASGGYDQPQH
V gene: TRBV14; clone size: NA; CDR3 protein: ASSQTGGAVYGYT
V gene: TRBV14; clone size: once; CDR3 protein: ASSTEDSYNEQF
V gene: TRBV5-1; clone size: once; CDR3 protein: ASKAVAAFDEQF
V gene: TRBV5-8; clone size: NA; CDR3 protein: ASGPLLQGKNTEAF
V gene: TRBV11-3; clone size: NA; CDR3 protein: ASSLGGTSYEQY
V gene: TRBV19; clone size: NA; CDR3 protein: ASGAVFNTGELF
V gene: TRBV7-2; clone size: NA; CDR3 protein: ASSPLRAGNYGYT
V gene: TRBV15; clone size: NA; CDR3 protein: ATSTLAGGAGELF
V gene: TRBV2; clone size: NA; CDR3 protein: ASVSGETYEQY
V gene: TRBV7-6; clone size: NA; CDR3 protein: ASSSSLLAGGNTGELF
V gene: TRBV6-5; clone size: NA; CDR3 protein: ASSTSGGSSYEQY
V gene: TRBV18; clone size: NA; CDR3 protein: ASSPKGNYGYT
V gene: TRBV15; clone size: NA; CDR3 protein: ATSRGQGPISGANVLT
V gene: TRBV7-8; clone size: NA; CDR3 protein: ASSLRSGPVEQY
V gene: TRBV28; clone size: NA; CDR3 protein: ASSLGPEAF
V gene: TRBV27; clone size: NA; CDR3 protein: ASSLRRRGLDGYT
V gene: TRBV18; clone size: NA; CDR3 protein: ASSPLGRPEQQPQH
V gene: TRBV5-1; clone size: NA; CDR3 protein: ASNSGTGRHGYT
V gene: TRBV6-5; clone size: NA; CDR3 protein: ASKDRGLISGELF
V gene: TRBV2; clone size: NA; CDR3 protein: ASSYPGTGEKLF
V gene: TRBV18; clone size: NA; CDR3 protein: ASSPDSSYGYT
V gene: TRBV5-6; clone size: NA; CDR3 protein: ASSLARQGAFEKLF